This TCR beta chain was identified during a study of human CD8 memory T cell subsets. Germline V gene data show CDR1 as SGHTA and CDR2 as FQGNSA. The CDR3 length is 13 residues. The TCR beta sequencing libraries came from UMI-labeled 5' RACE. Per the original methods: There were between about 2,600 and 20,000 functional CDR3 beta clonotypes held in each TCR beta library. From its re-call of the 5' RACE reads, TCRdb lists each CDR3 protein once, without DNA. TCRdb, not the authors, supplied the V and J calls. This sample's table has 9,000 to 15,000 distinct CDR3 sequences. This receptor was taken from a human donor in good health. Sequencing input: CD8+ T cells from PBMCs. The gene calls are TRBV7-2 and TRBJ2-7; without DNA, the TCRdb call of TRBD2 cannot be checked. CDR3 sequence: CASRTSGAYEQYF.